The next 21 T cell receptor beta chains were all read from a single sample in a study of shared clonotypes between healthy human individuals. Only in-frame clones appear in the TCRdb table, and some are missing; sequencing was by immunoSEQ multiplex PCR. The sample has millions of clones, just over 90% seen once. Sequences were obtained from naive CD4+ T cells sorted from blood. Subset of the sample: CD45RA+ positively selected. Receptor source: a man younger than 30 in good health.

The chain joins TRBV5-6 to TRBJ1-5, with 7 positions matching TRBD1. The trim removed 5 bases at V and 9 bases at J, leaving 8 bases unmatched. The CDR3 runs to 13 residues. Germline CDR1 and CDR2: SGHDT and YYEEEE. CDR3 sequence: CASSQGGLGPQHF. CDR3 bases: TGTGCCAGCAGTCAGGGGGGACTGGGGCCCCAGCATTTT.

V usage is TRBV5-1 and J usage is TRBJ2-2, with TRBD1 identical over 8 bases. The CDR3 consists of 16 residues. The trim removed 4 bases at V and 6 bases at J, leaving 11 bases unmatched. The germline V gene encodes CDR1 SGHRS and CDR2 YFSETQ. CDR3 amino acids: CASSPRTGNSAGELFF. The CDR3 coding sequence is TGCGCCAGCAGCCCCCGGACAGGGAATAGCGCCGGGGAGCTGTTTTTT. The whole variable domain, filled in from reference TRBV5-1 and TRBJ2-2, reads KAGVTQTPRYLIKTRGQQVTLSCSPISGHRSVSWYQQTPGQGLQFLFEYFSETQRNKGNFPGRFSGRQFSNSRSEMNVSTLELGDSALYLCASSPRTGNSAGELFFGEGSRLTVL.

The gene calls are TRBV6-5 and TRBJ1-4; 10 bases match TRBD1. The V segment lost 6 bases and the J segment 7 bases; nucleotides outside the gene matches: 8. The CDR3 is 15 amino acids. Germline V gene sequence: CDR1 MNHEY, CDR2 SVGAGI. The CDR3 nucleotides are TGTGCCAGCAGAAGACCCGGGACAGGGGCTGAAAAACTGTTTTTT. It yields the protein CASRRPGTGAEKLFF.

This clone showed up just once. CDR3 protein: CASSLRLVRDTQYF. The CDR3 DNA reads as TGTGCCAGCAGCTTAAGACTAGTTCGGGATACGCAGTATTTT. The chain employs TRBV5-6 and TRBJ2-3, with D possibly matching TRBD2 (6 bases). The CDR3 has 14 amino acids. The ends were cut back, 2 bases at V and 6 bases at J, with 13 bases in the middle. Germline V gene lookup returns CDR1 SGHDT and CDR2 YYEEEE. Looking up the rest from reference TRBV5-6 and TRBJ2-3 gives the full variable domain: DAGVTQSPTHLIKTRGQQVTLRCSPKSGHDTVSWYQQALGQGPQFIFQYYEEEERQRGNFPDRFSGHQFPNYSSELNVNALLLGDSALYLCASSLRLVRDTQYFGPGTRLTVL.

The CDR3 nucleotides are TGCGCCAGCAGTGCATCCCCTGGAAACACCATATATTTT. It encodes CASSASPGNTIYF. The chain couples TRBV10-1 to TRBJ1-3; no clear D. This CDR3 comprises 13 residues. Germline lookup yields CDR1 WNHNN and CDR2 SYGVQD (reference sequence). The V gene lost 4 bases and the J gene lost 2 bases, with 6 bases spanning the gap.

This rearrangement joins TRBV29-1 to TRBJ2-7; 13 bases are shared with TRBD2. The CDR3 has 16 amino acids. Germline values: CDR1 SQVTM, CDR2 ANQGSEA. The junction had 10 bases not matched to a gene; V was cut back by 6 bases and J by 2 bases. The CDR3 DNA reads as TGCAGCGTCTCCGGGACTAGCGGGACCTCGACCTACGAGCAGTACTTC. Its translation: CSVSGTSGTSTYEQYF.

This clone showed up just once. This rearrangement joins TRBV27 to TRBJ2-2, with TRBD2 identical over 9 bases. The V gene's germline CDR1 is MNHEY and CDR2 SMNVEV (reference sequence). CDR3 length equals 14 residues. J lost 1 base, V lost 8 bases, and 2 bases had no gene match. The CDR3 DNA sequence: TGTGCCAGCTCTAGCGGGATGAACACCGGGGAGCTGTTTTTT. Translation: CASSSGMNTGELFF.

This sequence joins TRBV14 and TRBJ1-6; D is uncertain. Trimming pared 0 bases from V and 7 bases from J, leaving 19 bases between. CDR3 length equals 18 residues. Germline loops: CDR1 SGHDN, CDR2 FVKESK. The CDR3, as DNA: TGTGCCAGCAGCCAAGACGTTTCGGGATTGGGGAAAAATTCACCCCTCCACTTT. This sequence encodes CASSQDVSGLGKNSPLHF.

The chain is built from TRBV7-2 and TRBJ1-3; D remains unclear. The CDR3 extends over 11 amino acids. V was pared by 4 bases and J by 8 bases, with 6 bases between. CDR1 and CDR2 (germline): SGHTA, FQGNSA. CDR3 coding DNA: TGTGCCAGCAGCTCCGGGGACACCATATATTTT. Translation gives CASSSGDTIYF.

This chain links TRBV6-6 with TRBJ1-1; D possibly corresponds to TRBD1 (5 bases). The CDR3 is 13 residues long. Germline V lookup: CDR1 MNHNY, CDR2 SVGAGI (reference sequence). Trimming removed 0 bases at V and 6 bases at J, with 8 bases between. The DNA for the CDR3 is TGTGCCAGCAGTTACTCGGAAGGGGCTGAAGCTTTCTTT. It yields the protein CASSYSEGAEAFF.

The chain combines TRBV4-3 with TRBJ1-1, with D unclear. Germline V gives CDR1 LGHNA, CDR2 YSLEER. The CDR3 loop spans 15 amino acids. Trimming shortened V by 1 base and J by 0 bases, and 9 bases separated the two germline ends. CDR3 DNA sequence: TGCGCCAGCAGCCAAGTCAGGACGGTGAACACTGAAGCTTTCTTT. Translated, it gives CASSQVRTVNTEAFF.

This chain links TRBV7-3 with TRBJ2-5; D is perhaps TRBD2 (6 bases). The ends were cut back, 2 bases at V and 5 bases at J, with 12 bases in the middle. Germline V gene sequence: CDR1 SGHTA, CDR2 FQGTGA. The CDR3 contains 14 residues. The CDR3 DNA reads as TGTGCCAGCAGCTTAGTGGGGGGAGTGGAGACCCAGTACTTC. Its protein product is CASSLVGGVETQYF.

This chain links TRBV7-9 with TRBJ2-5; a possible D gene is TRBD2 (5 bases). Germline V CDR1 and CDR2: SEHNR, FQNEAQ (reference sequence). The CDR3 extends over 15 amino acids. V shed 5 bases and J shed 2 bases, with 15 bases lying between them. The CDR3 DNA is TGTGCCAGCAGCCCCCGGGAAAATTTACAAGAGACCCAGTACTTC. Encoded protein: CASSPRENLQETQYF.

V and J are TRBV9 and TRBJ1-3, with D unresolved. The V end lost 0 bases, the J end lost 0 bases, and 13 bases lay between the germline ends. From germline, CDR1 is SGDLS and CDR2 YYNGEE. This CDR3 is 17 amino acids long. The CDR3 reads CASSVELSPNSGNTIYF. The CDR3, as DNA: TGTGCCAGCAGCGTAGAACTAAGCCCGAACTCTGGAAACACCATATATTTT.

This chain links TRBV5-4 with TRBJ2-5; D is uncertain. The germline CDR1 and CDR2 sequences are SGHNT and YYREEE (reference sequence). Trimming took off 3 bases at V and 5 bases at J, with 20 bases between the two ends. The CDR3 loop spans 16 amino acids. CDR3 region: CASSSPTGHQGETQYF. Written as DNA, the CDR3 is TGTGCCAGCAGCTCCCCCACGGGCCATCAAGGGGAGACCCAGTACTTC. Based on the CDR3 plus reference TRBV5-4 and TRBJ2-5, the full variable domain is ETGVTQSPTHLIKTRGQQVTLRCSSQSGHNTVSWYQQALGQGPQFIFQYYREEENGRGNFPPRFSGLQFPNYSSELNVNALELDDSALYLCASSSPTGHQGETQYFGPGTRLLVL.

In its sample, this clone was seen a few times. The chain links TRBV5-6 to TRBJ1-6, with a tentative D call TRBD1 (6 bases). CDR1 is SGHDT and CDR2 is YYEEEE in the germline V gene. The V gene lost 4 bases and the J gene lost 7 bases, with 15 bases spanning the gap. The CDR3 totals 15 residues. The CDR3 sequence: CASSGGTSRNSPLHF. Here the CDR3 DNA reads TGTGCCAGCAGCGGGGGGACAAGTCGAAATTCACCCCTCCACTTT. The variable domain in full, with the rest retrieved from reference TRBV5-6 and TRBJ1-6, is DAGVTQSPTHLIKTRGQQVTLRCSPKSGHDTVSWYQQALGQGPQFIFQYYEEEERQRGNFPDRFSGHQFPNYSSELNVNALLLGDSALYLCASSGGTSRNSPLHFGNGTRLTVT.

The chain links TRBV4-1 to TRBJ2-7, with 8 nucleotides matching TRBD2. Germline V gene sequence: CDR1 MGHRA, CDR2 YSYEKL. CDR3 size: 15 residues. With 4 bases clipped from V and 2 bases from J, the junction kept 7 bases outside the gene matches. CDR3 residues: CASSPTGAGAYEQYF. For the CDR3, the DNA is TGCGCCAGCAGCCCTACTGGAGCGGGGGCCTACGAGCAGTACTTC.

The gene calls are TRBV5-1 and TRBJ1-1; D ambiguous. Germline V gene data show CDR1 as SGHRS and CDR2 as YFSETQ. CDR3 length: 14 amino acids. The ends were cut back, 4 bases at V and 0 bases at J, with 10 bases in the middle. The CDR3 coding sequence is TGCGCCAGCAGCCTAGATCCACTGAACACTGAAGCTTTCTTT. Amino acid sequence: CASSLDPLNTEAFF.

The gene calls are TRBV7-2 and TRBJ1-1; a possible D gene is TRBD1 (5 bases). The CDR3 loop spans 17 amino acids. CDR1 is SGHTA, CDR2 FQGNSA, per germline. V lost 5 bases and J 0 bases, leaving 19 bases between the germline ends. Here the CDR3 reads CASSRGPVQQLNTEAFF. The CDR3 coding sequence is TGTGCCAGCAGCCGGGGCCCCGTACAACAGTTGAACACTGAAGCTTTCTTT.

A note on this clone: In the same sample, other DNA sequences code for this CDR3. V is TRBV30 and J is TRBJ2-3, with 10 bases aligning to TRBD2. CDR1 GTSNPN and CDR2 SVGIG come from the germline V gene (reference sequence). The CDR3 covers 15 residues. V trimming: 2 bases; J trimming: 1 base; junction bases outside the gene matches: 3. The CDR3 nucleotides read TGTGCCTGGAGTCCCGGACTAGCGGGCACAGATACGCAGTATTTT. Protein: CAWSPGLAGTDTQYF.

The chain employs TRBV6-1 and TRBJ2-7; tentative D call: TRBD2 (6 bases). The germline V gene encodes CDR1 MNHNS and CDR2 SASEGT. The CDR3 consists of 16 residues. Trimming removed 2 bases from V and 4 bases from J, with 18 bases in between. This chain's CDR3 is CASSEMGGAPKYEQYF. DNA of the CDR3: TGTGCCAGCAGTGAAATGGGGGGTGCCCCAAAATACGAGCAGTACTTC.